The clone carrying this T cell receptor beta chain was recorded at least ten times. Uncontrolled infection, other autoimmune disease, pregnancy or lactation led to exclusion. The entry originates in a study of T cells in Graves' hyperthyroidism and ophthalmopathy. The CDR3 contains 16 residues. V lost 5 bases and J lost 12, with 29 bases in between. From RNA transcripts, TCR beta CDR3 regions were amplified. Researchers ran a first-round RT-PCR on the TCR CDR3 using the HTBI primer set. From the multiplex PCR reads, TCRdb called clonotypes with MiXCR, one entry per CDR3 protein. The table includes about 300,000 distinct CDR3 sequences, 25% to 30% detected once.

The TCR comes from a man in his forties with Graves' hyperthyroidism that later progressed to Graves' ophthalmopathy. The chain recombines TRBV12-3 or TRBV12-4 with TRBJ2-7, with a possible D match to TRBD2 (5 bases). Specimen: blood. The CDR3 spells CASSPRRPVCEGERYF. The CDR3, as DNA: TGTGCCAGCAGTCCACGAAGGCCCGTCTGTGAGGGCGAACGGTACTTC.